Listed below are T cell receptor beta chains from one sample, sequenced in a study of T cells in Graves' hyperthyroidism and ophthalmopathy. From the multiplex PCR reads, TCRdb called clonotypes with MiXCR, one entry per CDR3 protein. The profile shows hundreds of thousands of distinct CDR3 sequences, around 15% of them singletons. Input material: blood. The origin of the receptors is a woman aged 25-40 years with Graves' hyperthyroidism. The CDR3 runs from the conserved cysteine through the conserved F or W. D genes are given only for firm matches. Only some rows state a clone size, as once, few, many or a class for expanded clones.

j_call: TRBJ1-2
v_call: TRBV28
d_call: .
clone_size: many
cdr3_nt: TGTGCCAGCAGTCCCCCCGTGTATGGCTACACCTTC
cdr3_aa: CASSPPVYGYTF

j_call: TRBJ1-6
v_call: TRBV28
d_call: TRBD1
clone_size: many
cdr3_nt: TGTGCCAGCAGCACCGGGACAGGGCTAATGGGGGATTCACCCCTCCACTTT
cdr3_aa: CASSTGTGLMGDSPLHF

j_call: TRBJ2-5
v_call: TRBV2
d_call: .
clone_size: many
cdr3_nt: TGTGCCAGCGGCGCCGAAGAGACCCAGTACTTC
cdr3_aa: CASGAEETQYF

j_call: TRBJ2-3
v_call: TRBV3-1
d_call: TRBD2
clone_size: many
cdr3_nt: TGTGCCAGCAGCCAAGGGAGAGCGGGAGGGCCGAATGGAGATACGCAGTATTTT
cdr3_aa: CASSQGRAGGPNGDTQYF

j_call: TRBJ2-3
v_call: TRBV27
d_call: .
clone_size: few
cdr3_nt: TGTGCCAGCAGTTTCGGAGAATATATCACCACAGATACGCAGTATTTT
cdr3_aa: CASSFGEYITTDTQYF

j_call: TRBJ2-7
v_call: TRBV12-3/TRBV12-4
d_call: .
clone_size: .
cdr3_nt: TGTGCCAGCGGATACAATGAGCAGTACTTC
cdr3_aa: CASGYNEQYF

j_call: TRBJ2-3
v_call: TRBV7-3
d_call: .
clone_size: many
cdr3_nt: TGTGCCAGCAGCTTAGTTATCGATAATACGCAGTATTTT
cdr3_aa: CASSLVIDNTQYF

j_call: TRBJ1-1
v_call: TRBV5-5
d_call: .
clone_size: many
cdr3_nt: TGTGCCAGCAGCTGGGGACCCGGAAGGTCGAACACTGAAGCTTTCTTT
cdr3_aa: CASSWGPGRSNTEAFF

j_call: TRBJ2-7
v_call: TRBV19
d_call: TRBD2
clone_size: .
cdr3_nt: TGTGCCACTTCACTAGCGGGAGTACCCGAGCAGTACTTC
cdr3_aa: CATSLAGVPEQYF

j_call: TRBJ1-2
v_call: TRBV9
d_call: .
clone_size: .
cdr3_nt: TGTGCCAGCAGCGTAGAGACAGACTATGGCTACACCTTC
cdr3_aa: CASSVETDYGYTF

j_call: TRBJ2-3
v_call: TRBV11-2
d_call: .
clone_size: .
cdr3_nt: TGTGCCAGCAGCTTCGGGATTAGCACAGATACGCAGTATTTT
cdr3_aa: CASSFGISTDTQYF